This passage covers 5 T cell receptor beta chains from one sample sequenced in a study of blood T cell repertoires in COVID-19. Clones were read by immunoSEQ multiplex PCR, and TCRdb kept only the in-frame ones, dropping some. The sample has 9,500 to 15,000 clones, 71% seen once. Sequenced input: peripheral blood. These receptors were obtained from a man aged 55 to 69 with COVID-19, enrolled during active disease.

This chain joins TRBV10-3 and TRBJ2-1, with a tentative D call TRBD1 (8 bases). The CDR3 is 15 residues long. Germline V gene data show CDR1 as ENHRY and CDR2 as SYGVKD. Trimming pared 6 bases from V and 1 base from J, leaving 13 bases between. The CDR3 sequence is CAIRGGTGSYNEQFF. CDR3 DNA sequence: TGTGCCATCAGGGGAGGGACAGGATCCTACAATGAGCAGTTCTTC.

The chain recombines TRBV30 with TRBJ1-5; 7 bases fit TRBD1. Germline V gene sequence: CDR1 GTSNPN, CDR2 SVGIG (reference sequence). This CDR3 spans 14 amino acids. V dropped 4 bases and J dropped 4; count of bases not matched to a gene: 7. The CDR3 bases are TGTGCCTGGAACCCGGGACAGTCTAATCAGCCCCAGCATTTT. It yields the protein CAWNPGQSNQPQHF.

The chain is built from TRBV6-5 and TRBJ1-5; no clear D gene. The V and J ends lost 6 bases and 0 bases respectively, with 12 bases between them. Germline CDR1 and CDR2: MNHEY and SVGAGI. The CDR3 sequence is 15 residues long. The CDR3 protein is CASSPAGLSNQPQHF. The CDR3 region has the DNA TGTGCCAGCAGCCCGGCGGGCCTTAGCAATCAGCCCCAGCATTTT.

This chain joins TRBV6-1 and TRBJ2-3; 7 bases align to TRBD1. The CDR3 runs to 15 residues. Trimming removed 1 base from V and 3 bases from J; junction bases left unmatched: 4. Germline-derived CDR1 and CDR2 are MNHNS and SASEGT. Here the CDR3 reads CASSEEVQGTDTQYF. The CDR3 bases are TGTGCCAGCAGTGAAGAGGTACAGGGGACAGATACGCAGTATTTT.

The chain joins TRBV28 to TRBJ1-2, with 8 bases identical to TRBD1. The germline V gene has CDR1 MDHEN and CDR2 SYDVKM. J was trimmed by 4 bases and V by 8 bases; bases with no gene match: 9. The CDR3 has 14 amino acids. CDR3 nucleotides: TGTGCCAGCGGAGGGGGGACAGGCCTCTATGGCTACACCTTC. Amino acid sequence: CASGGGTGLYGYTF.